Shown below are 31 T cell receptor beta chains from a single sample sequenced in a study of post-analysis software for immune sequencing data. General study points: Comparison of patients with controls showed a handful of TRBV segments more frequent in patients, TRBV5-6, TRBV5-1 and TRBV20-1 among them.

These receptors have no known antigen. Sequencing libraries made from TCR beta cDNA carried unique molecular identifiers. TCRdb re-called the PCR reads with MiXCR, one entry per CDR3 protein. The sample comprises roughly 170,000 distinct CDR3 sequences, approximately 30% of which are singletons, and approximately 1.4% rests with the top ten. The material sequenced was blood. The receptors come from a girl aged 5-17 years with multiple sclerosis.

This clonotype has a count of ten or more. The CDR3 sequence is CASSESGVSEAFF. In DNA, the CDR3 is TGCGCCAGCAGTGAGTCGGGAGTATCTGAAGCTTTCTTT. This rearrangement joins TRBV10-1 to TRBJ1-1; D not certain. V was pared by 0 bases and J by 6 bases, with 8 bases between. The CDR3 sequence is 13 residues long. CDR1 and CDR2 (germline): WNHNN, SYGVQD (reference sequence).

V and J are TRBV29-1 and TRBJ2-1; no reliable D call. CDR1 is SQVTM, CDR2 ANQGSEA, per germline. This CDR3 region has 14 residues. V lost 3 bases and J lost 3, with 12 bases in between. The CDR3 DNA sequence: TGCAGCGTTGACCGTACAAGAAACTACAATGAGCAGTTCTTC. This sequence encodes CSVDRTRNYNEQFF.

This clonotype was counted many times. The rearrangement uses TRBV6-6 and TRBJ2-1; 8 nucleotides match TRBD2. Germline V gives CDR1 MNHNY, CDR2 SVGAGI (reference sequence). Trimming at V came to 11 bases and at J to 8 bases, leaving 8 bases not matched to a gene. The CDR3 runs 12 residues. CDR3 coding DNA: TGTGCCTCCAGCGGGAGTGCACATGAGCAGTTCTTC. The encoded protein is CASSGSAHEQFF.

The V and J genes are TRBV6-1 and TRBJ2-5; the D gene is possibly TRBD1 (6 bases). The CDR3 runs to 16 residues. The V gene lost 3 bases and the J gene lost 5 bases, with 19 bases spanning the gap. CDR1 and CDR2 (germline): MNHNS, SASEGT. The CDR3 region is CASSESPFRGTETQYF. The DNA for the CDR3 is TGTGCCAGCAGTGAGAGCCCCTTTAGGGGGACGGAGACCCAGTACTTC.

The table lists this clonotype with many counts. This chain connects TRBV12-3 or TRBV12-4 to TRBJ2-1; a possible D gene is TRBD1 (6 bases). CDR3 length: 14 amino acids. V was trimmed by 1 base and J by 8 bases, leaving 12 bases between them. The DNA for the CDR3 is TGTGCCAGCAGTTTAGACACCAGGGGCGATGAGCAGTTCTTC. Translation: CASSLDTRGDEQFF.

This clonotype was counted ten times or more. CDR3: CASSPPGPGYGYTF. CDR3 sequence (DNA): TGTGCCAGCAGCCCACCGGGCCCGGGGTATGGCTACACCTTC. The rearrangement joins TRBV12-3 or TRBV12-4 to TRBJ1-2; D unclear. This CDR3 has 14 amino acids. Trimming took off 6 bases at V and 5 bases at J, with 16 bases between the two ends.

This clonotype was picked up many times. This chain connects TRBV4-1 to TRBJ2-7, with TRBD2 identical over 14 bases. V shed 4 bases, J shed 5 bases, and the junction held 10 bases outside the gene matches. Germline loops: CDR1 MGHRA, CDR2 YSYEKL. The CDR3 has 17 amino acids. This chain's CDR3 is CASSLTGTSGSFNEQYF. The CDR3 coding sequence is TGCGCCAGCAGCCTGACCGGGACTAGCGGGAGCTTCAACGAGCAGTACTTC.

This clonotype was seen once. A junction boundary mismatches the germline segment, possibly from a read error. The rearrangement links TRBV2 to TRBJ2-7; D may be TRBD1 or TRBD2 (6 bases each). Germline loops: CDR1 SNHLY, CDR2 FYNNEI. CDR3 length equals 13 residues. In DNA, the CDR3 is TGTGCCGGCAGTGGAGAGGGGGGATACGAGCAGTACTTC. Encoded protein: CAGSGEGGYEQYF.

CDR3 sequence: CASSVAFGSYEQYF. DNA for the CDR3: TGTGCCAGCAGCGTAGCTTTCGGGTCCTACGAGCAGTACTTC. The V gene is TRBV9, the J gene TRBJ2-7; D is ambiguous. V dropped 0 bases and J dropped 1 base, with 8 bases sitting between them. This CDR3 contains 14 residues. CDR1 SGDLS and CDR2 YYNGEE come from the germline V gene.

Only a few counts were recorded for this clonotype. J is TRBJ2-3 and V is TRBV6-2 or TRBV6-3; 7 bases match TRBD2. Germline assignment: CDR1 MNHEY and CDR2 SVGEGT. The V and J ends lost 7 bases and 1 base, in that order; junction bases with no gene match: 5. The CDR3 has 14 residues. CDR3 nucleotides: TGTGCCAGCAAAAGCGGGGACCGCACAGATACGCAGTATTTT. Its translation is CASKSGDRTDTQYF.

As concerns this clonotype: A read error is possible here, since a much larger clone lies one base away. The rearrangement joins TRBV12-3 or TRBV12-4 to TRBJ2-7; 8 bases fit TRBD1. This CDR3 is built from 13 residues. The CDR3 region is CASGFGQGYEQYF. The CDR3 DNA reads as TGTGCCAGCGGTTTTGGACAGGGCTACGAGCAGTACTTC.

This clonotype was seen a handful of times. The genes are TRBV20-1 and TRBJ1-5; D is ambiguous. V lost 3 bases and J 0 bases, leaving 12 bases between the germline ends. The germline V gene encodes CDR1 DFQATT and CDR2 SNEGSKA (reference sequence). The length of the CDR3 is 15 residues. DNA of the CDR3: TGCAGTGCTAGTTACGGGAGGTATAGCAATCAGCCCCAGCATTTT. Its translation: CSASYGRYSNQPQHF.

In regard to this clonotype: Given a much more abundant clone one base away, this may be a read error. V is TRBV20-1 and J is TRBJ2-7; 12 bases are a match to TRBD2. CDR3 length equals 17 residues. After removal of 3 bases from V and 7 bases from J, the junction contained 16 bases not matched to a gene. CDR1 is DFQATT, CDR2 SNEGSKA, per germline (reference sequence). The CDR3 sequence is CSARPMGLAGAYNEQYF. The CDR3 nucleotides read TGCAGTGCTAGGCCCATGGGACTAGCGGGTGCCTACAATGAGCAGTACTTC.

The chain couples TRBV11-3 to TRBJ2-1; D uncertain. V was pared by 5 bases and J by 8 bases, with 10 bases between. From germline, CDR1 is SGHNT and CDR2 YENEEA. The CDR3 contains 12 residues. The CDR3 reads CASSLTGDEQFF. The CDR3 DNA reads TGTGCCAGCAGCCTAACCGGAGATGAGCAGTTCTTC. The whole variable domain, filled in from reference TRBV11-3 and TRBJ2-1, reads EAGVVQSPRYKIIEKKQPVAFWCNPISGHNTLYWYLQNLGQGPELLIRYENEEAVDDSQLPKDRFSAERLKGVDSTLKIQPAELGDSAVYLCASSLTGDEQFFGPGTRLTVL.

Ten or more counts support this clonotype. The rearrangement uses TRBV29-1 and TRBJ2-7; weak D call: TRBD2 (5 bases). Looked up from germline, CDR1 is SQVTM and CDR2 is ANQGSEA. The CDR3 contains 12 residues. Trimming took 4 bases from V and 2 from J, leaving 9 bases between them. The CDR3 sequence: CSVGERTYEQYF. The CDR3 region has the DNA TGCAGCGTTGGGGAGCGGACCTACGAGCAGTACTTC.

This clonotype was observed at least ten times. CDR3 region: CASRSSGYGSYEQYF. CDR3 in DNA: TGTGCCAGCAGATCGAGCGGGTATGGGAGCTACGAGCAGTACTTC. V and J are TRBV11-2 and TRBJ2-7, with a possible D match to TRBD2 (6 bases). This CDR3 comprises 15 residues. The germline CDR1 and CDR2 sequences are SGHAT and FQNNGV. V dropped 6 bases and J dropped 3 bases, with 18 bases sitting between them.

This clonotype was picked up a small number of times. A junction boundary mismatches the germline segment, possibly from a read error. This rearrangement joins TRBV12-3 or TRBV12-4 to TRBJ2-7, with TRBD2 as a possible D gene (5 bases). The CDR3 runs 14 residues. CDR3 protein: CASSLRAEAYVQYF. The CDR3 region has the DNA TGTGCCAGCAGTTTACGAGCGGAGGCCTACGTGCAGTACTTC.

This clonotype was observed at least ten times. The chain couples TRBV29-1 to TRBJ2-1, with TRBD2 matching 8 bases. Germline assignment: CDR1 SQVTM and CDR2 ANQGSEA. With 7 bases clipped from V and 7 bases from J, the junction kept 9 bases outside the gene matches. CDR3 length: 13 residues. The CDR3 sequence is CSGVPGGPNEQFF. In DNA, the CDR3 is TGCAGCGGGGTACCGGGAGGGCCGAATGAGCAGTTCTTC.

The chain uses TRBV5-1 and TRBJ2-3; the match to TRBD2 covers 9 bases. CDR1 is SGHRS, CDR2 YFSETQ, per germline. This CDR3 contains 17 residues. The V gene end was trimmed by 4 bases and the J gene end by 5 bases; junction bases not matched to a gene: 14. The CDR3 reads CASSPTGAGGSKDTQYF. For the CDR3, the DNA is TGCGCCAGCAGCCCTACCGGAGCGGGAGGTTCTAAAGATACGCAGTATTTT.

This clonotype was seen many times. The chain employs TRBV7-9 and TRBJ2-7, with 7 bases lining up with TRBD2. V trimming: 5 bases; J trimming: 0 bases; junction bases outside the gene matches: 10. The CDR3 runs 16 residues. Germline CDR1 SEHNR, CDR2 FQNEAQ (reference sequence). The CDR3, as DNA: TGTGCCAGCAGCCCCCGAGTAGCGGGTCTCTCCTACGAGCAGTACTTC. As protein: CASSPRVAGLSYEQYF.

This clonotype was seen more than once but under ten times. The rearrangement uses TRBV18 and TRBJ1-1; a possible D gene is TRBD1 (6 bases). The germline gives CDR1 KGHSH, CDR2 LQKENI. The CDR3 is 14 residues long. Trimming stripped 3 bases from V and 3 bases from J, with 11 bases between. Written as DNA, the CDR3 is TGTGCCAGCTCACCGGGGGCCAAGGACACTGAAGCTTTCTTT. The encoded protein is CASSPGAKDTEAFF.

The CDR3 DNA sequence: TGCAGTGCTCGGGACAGGGGAAGCTCCTACAATGAGCAGTACTTC. This sequence encodes CSARDRGSSYNEQYF. The chain has TRBV20-1 and TRBJ2-1; 10 bases are shared with TRBD1. TRBJ2-7 explains the end of the DNA better; the J call may be wrong. The CDR3 runs 15 residues. Germline lookup yields CDR1 DFQATT and CDR2 SNEGSKA (reference sequence).

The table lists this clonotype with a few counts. The CDR3 DNA is TGTGCCAGCAGTGAAGGGGCTCGGCTAGTCGACGAGCAGTACTTC. Translated: CASSEGARLVDEQYF. The rearrangement links TRBV2 to TRBJ2-7; D not certain. Germline CDR1 and CDR2: SNHLY and FYNNEI. This CDR3 comprises 15 residues. Trimming removed 1 base from V and 5 bases from J, with 15 bases in between.

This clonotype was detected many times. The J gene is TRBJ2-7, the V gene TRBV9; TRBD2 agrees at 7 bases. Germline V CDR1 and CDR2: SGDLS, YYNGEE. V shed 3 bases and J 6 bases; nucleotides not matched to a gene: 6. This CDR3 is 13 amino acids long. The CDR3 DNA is TGTGCCAGCAGCGAGGTGCGGGGGTCCGAGCAGTACTTC. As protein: CASSEVRGSEQYF.

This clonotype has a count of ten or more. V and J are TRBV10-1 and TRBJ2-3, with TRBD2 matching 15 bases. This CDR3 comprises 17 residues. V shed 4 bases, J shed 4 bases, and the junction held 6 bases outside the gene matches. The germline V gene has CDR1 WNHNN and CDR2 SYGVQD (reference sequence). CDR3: CASSGPGTSGRPDTQYF. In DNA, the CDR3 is TGCGCCAGCAGTGGACCTGGGACTAGCGGGAGGCCAGATACGCAGTATTTT.

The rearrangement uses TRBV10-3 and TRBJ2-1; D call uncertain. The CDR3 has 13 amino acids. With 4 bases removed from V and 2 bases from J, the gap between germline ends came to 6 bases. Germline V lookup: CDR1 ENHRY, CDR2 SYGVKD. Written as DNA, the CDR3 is TGTGCCATCAGTGTAGACACCTACAATGAGCAGTTCTTC. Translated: CAISVDTYNEQFF.

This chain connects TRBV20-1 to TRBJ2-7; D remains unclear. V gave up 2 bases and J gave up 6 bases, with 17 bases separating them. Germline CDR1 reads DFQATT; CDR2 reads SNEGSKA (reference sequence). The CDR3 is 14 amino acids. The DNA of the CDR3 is TGCAGTGCTAGATCCCGGAACGGCTGGATCGAGCAGTACTTC. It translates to CSARSRNGWIEQYF.

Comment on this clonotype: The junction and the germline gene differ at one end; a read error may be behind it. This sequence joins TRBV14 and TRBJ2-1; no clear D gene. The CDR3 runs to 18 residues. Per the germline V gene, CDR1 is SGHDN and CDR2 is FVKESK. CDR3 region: CASSQDPGRARTYNEQFF. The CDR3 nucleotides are TGTGCCAGTAGCCAGGATCCCGGACGAGCCCGAACCTACAATGAGCAGTTCTTC.

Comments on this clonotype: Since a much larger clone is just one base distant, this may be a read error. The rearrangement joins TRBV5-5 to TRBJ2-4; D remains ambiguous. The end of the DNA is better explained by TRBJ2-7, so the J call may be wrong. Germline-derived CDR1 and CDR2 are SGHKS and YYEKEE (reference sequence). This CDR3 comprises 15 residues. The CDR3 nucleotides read TGTGCCAGCAGCTTAGACACGCCTAGGGCCTACGAGCAGTACTTC. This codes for CASSLDTPRAYEQYF.

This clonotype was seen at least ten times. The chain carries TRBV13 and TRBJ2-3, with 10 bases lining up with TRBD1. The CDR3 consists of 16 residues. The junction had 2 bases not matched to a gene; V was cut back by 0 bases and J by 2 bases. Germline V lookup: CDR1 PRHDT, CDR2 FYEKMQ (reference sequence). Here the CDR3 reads CASSLGGTGDTDTQYF. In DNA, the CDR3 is TGTGCCAGCAGCTTAGGAGGGACAGGGGACACAGATACGCAGTATTTT.

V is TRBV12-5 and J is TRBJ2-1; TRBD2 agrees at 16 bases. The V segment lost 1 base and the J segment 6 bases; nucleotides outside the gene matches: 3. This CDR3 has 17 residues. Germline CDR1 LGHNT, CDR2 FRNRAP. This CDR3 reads CASGLGGTSGGGNEQFF. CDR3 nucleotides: TGTGCTAGTGGTTTGGGAGGGACTAGCGGGGGGGGCAATGAGCAGTTCTTC.